One sample yielded the 11 T cell receptor beta chains listed below, sequenced in a study of cytomegalovirus exposure and HLA in healthy donors. With 60 Vbeta and 13 Jbeta primers, the PCR was carried out. Sequencing used immunoSEQ multiplex PCR; TCRdb keeps in-frame clones, though not all of them. The table lists fewer than 75,000 clones, roughly four fifths of them singletons, with 4.3% in the top ten. The sequenced material came from PBMCs. The receptors here all came from a man aged 30-40 years in good health and CMV-seronegative.

This clone was picked up a small number of times. CDR3 amino acids: CASSTGQGNTEAFF. The CDR3 nucleotides are TGTGCCAGCAGCACAGGACAGGGGAACACTGAAGCTTTCTTT. This chain links TRBV7-2 with TRBJ1-1; 8 bases are shared with TRBD1. CDR3 length: 14 amino acids. Per the germline V gene, CDR1 is SGHTA and CDR2 is FQGNSA. V shed 5 bases, J shed 1 base, and the junction held 3 bases outside the gene matches. Supplemented by reference TRBV7-2 and TRBJ1-1, the full variable domain reads GAGVSQSPSNKVTEKGKDVELRCDPISGHTALYWYRQSLGQGLEFLIYFQGNSAPDKSGLPSDRFSAERTGGSVSTLTIQRTQQEDSAVYLCASSTGQGNTEAFFGQGTRLTVV.

J is TRBJ1-1 and V is TRBV7-3, with a tentative D call TRBD1 (6 bases). The CDR3 is made up of 13 amino acids. V lost 4 bases, J lost 8 bases, and 14 bases lay in between. Germline-derived CDR1 and CDR2 are SGHTA and FQGTGA. CDR3 protein: CASSSRGLGEAFF. CDR3 nucleotides: TGTGCCAGCAGCTCCAGGGGTCTCGGGGAAGCTTTCTTT.

J is TRBJ1-4 and V is TRBV5-1, with D possibly matching TRBD1 (6 bases). This CDR3 comprises 14 residues. The germline V gene encodes CDR1 SGHRS and CDR2 YFSETQ. Between the trimmed V and J ends, which lost 2 bases and 8 bases, there was a span of 13 bases. CDR3: CASSFRGAGEKLFF. The CDR3 region has the DNA TGCGCCAGCAGCTTTCGGGGGGCTGGGGAAAAACTGTTTTTT. Drawing the rest from reference TRBV5-1 and TRBJ1-4, the complete variable domain is KAGVTQTPRYLIKTRGQQVTLSCSPISGHRSVSWYQQTPGQGLQFLFEYFSETQRNKGNFPGRFSGRQFSNSRSEMNVSTLELGDSALYLCASSFRGAGEKLFFGSGTQLSVL.

The CDR3 DNA is TGTGCCAGCAGCTTAAGGTACTACGCGGATGAGCAGTTCTTC. This encodes CASSLRYYADEQFF. This sequence joins TRBV7-2 and TRBJ2-1; D ambiguous. Germline CDR1 and CDR2: SGHTA and FQGNSA. V gave up 2 bases and J gave up 8 bases, with 13 bases separating them. CDR3 length: 14 amino acids.

The chain links TRBV9 to TRBJ2-7; TRBD2 matches at 7 bases. V trimming: 4 bases; J trimming: 7 bases; junction bases outside the gene matches: 2. Germline CDR1 and CDR2: SGDLS and YYNGEE. The CDR3 length is 11 residues. CDR3 in DNA: TGTGCCAGCAGCCTCGGGGGGGAGCAGTACTTC. Protein sequence: CASSLGGEQYF.

The chain couples TRBV10-1 to TRBJ2-7; D gene uncertain. The CDR3 has 13 residues. The V and J ends lost 5 bases and 2 bases respectively, with 10 bases between them. Germline-derived CDR1 and CDR2 are WNHNN and SYGVQD (reference sequence). CDR3 in DNA: TGCGCCAGCAGTAACGACAACACCTACGAGCAGTACTTC. Its translation is CASSNDNTYEQYF.

The chain uses TRBV6-5 and TRBJ1-1; 7 positions match TRBD1. The J segment lost 4 bases and the V segment lost 4 bases, leaving 9 bases of the junction unmatched. The CDR3 consists of 15 residues. Germline CDR1 reads MNHEY; CDR2 reads SVGAGI. CDR3 residues: CASSSFPDRATEAFF. DNA for the CDR3: TGTGCCAGCAGTTCATTCCCAGACAGGGCCACTGAAGCTTTCTTT.

This sequence joins TRBV7-2 and TRBJ2-5, with a weak D call TRBD2 (5 bases). Germline CDR1 reads SGHTA; CDR2 reads FQGNSA. V was shortened by 4 bases and J by 5 bases, with 20 bases between the two germline ends. The CDR3 length is 16 residues. The CDR3 here is CASSSLSDRDRETQYF. CDR3 in DNA: TGTGCCAGCAGCTCCCTTAGCGATAGGGATCGGGAGACCCAGTACTTC.

The CDR3 DNA reads TGTGCCAGCAGCTACCGGACTGGTTACGAGCAGTACTTC. It yields the protein CASSYRTGYEQYF. This chain uses TRBV13 with TRBJ2-7, with D possibly matching TRBD2 (5 bases). V shed 4 bases and J shed 4 bases, with 11 bases lying between them. The CDR3 runs 13 residues. From germline, CDR1 is PRHDT and CDR2 FYEKMQ (reference sequence).

About this clone: At one end, the junction sequence differs from germline, possibly due to a read error. CDR3 residues: CASSSDNSPLHF. DNA of the CDR3: TGTGCCAGCAGCTCCGATAATTCACCCCTCCACTTT. This chain links TRBV7-9 with TRBJ1-6; D is uncertain. The CDR3 loop spans 12 amino acids. Germline V gene sequence: CDR1 SEHNR, CDR2 FQNEAQ (reference sequence).

Only one count was recorded for this clone. The chain links TRBV7-2 to TRBJ2-5; 7 nucleotides match TRBD2. The J call is doubtful: the DNA matches TRBJ2-7 better. The CDR3 consists of 15 residues. Germline lookup yields CDR1 SGHTA and CDR2 FQGNSA. CDR3 DNA sequence: TGTGCCAGCAGCTTAGTGCTAGCGGCTTCCTACGAGCAGTACTTC. It translates to CASSLVLAASYEQYF.